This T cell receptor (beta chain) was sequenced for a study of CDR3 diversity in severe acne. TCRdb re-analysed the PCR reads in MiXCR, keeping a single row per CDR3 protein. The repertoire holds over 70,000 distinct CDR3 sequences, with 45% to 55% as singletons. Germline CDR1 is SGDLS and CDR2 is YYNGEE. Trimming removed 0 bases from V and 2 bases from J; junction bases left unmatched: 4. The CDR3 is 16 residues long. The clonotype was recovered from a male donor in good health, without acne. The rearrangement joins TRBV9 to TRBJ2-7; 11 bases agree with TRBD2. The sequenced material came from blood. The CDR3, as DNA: TGTGCCAGCAGCGTAGGTGCTAGCGGGGGGACCTACGAGCAGTACTTC. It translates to CASSVGASGGTYEQYF. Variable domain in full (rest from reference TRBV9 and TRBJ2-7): DSGVTQTPKHLITATGQRVTLRCSPRSGDLSVYWYQQSLDQGLQFLIQYYNGEERAKGNILERFSAQQFPDLHSELNLSSLELGDSALYFCASSVGASGGTYEQYFGPGTRLTVT.